The clone carrying this T cell receptor (beta chain) was detected a few times. This specimen comes from a study of cytomegalovirus exposure and HLA in healthy donors. Overall study: Later, an analysis reported that the approximately 120 validation repertoires had used the same platform as the approximately 670 first-cohort repertoires.

Profiling relied on immunoSEQ multiplex PCR, and the TCRdb table lists in-frame clones only, not all of them. Among roughly 170,000 clones listed, about 80% were seen once. Germline values: CDR1 LNHDA, CDR2 SQIVND (reference sequence). V shed 5 bases and J shed 8 bases, with 15 bases lying between them. The CDR3 covers 13 residues. This rearrangement joins TRBV19 to TRBJ1-2; D is ambiguous. This TCR was recovered from a woman between 18 and 29 years old in good health and CMV-seropositive. The sequencing sample was made of PBMCs. The CDR3 spells CASSFRELRGYTF. DNA for the CDR3: TGTGCCAGTAGTTTCCGAGAGCTTCGAGGCTACACCTTC.